This record concerns one T cell receptor beta chain sequence. This entry belongs to a study of cytomegalovirus exposure and HLA in healthy donors. V was trimmed by 2 bases and J by 4 bases, leaving 14 bases between them. In germline, CDR1 is SGHAT, CDR2 FQNNGV. This CDR3 has 15 residues. The primer mix had 60 Vbeta and 13 Jbeta primers. Sequencing was performed with immunoSEQ multiplex PCR; in TCRdb, only in-frame clones are kept and a portion is missing. In the table there are 150,000 to 200,000 clones, 84% of which are singletons. The rearrangement links TRBV11-2 to TRBJ2-5; D perhaps matches TRBD1 (6 bases). The receptor's source is a boy aged 5 to 17 in good health and CMV-seronegative. The source material was PBMCs. CDR3 nucleotides: TGTGCCAGCAGCTTATCCAGGGGAAGGAGAGAGACCCAGTACTTC. Its translation: CASSLSRGRRETQYF.